The 11 T cell receptor beta chains listed next were all sequenced from one sample in a study of blood T cell repertoires in COVID-19. Profiling relied on immunoSEQ multiplex PCR, and the TCRdb table lists in-frame clones only, not all of them. The table shows approximately 240,000 clones, with 82% occurring only once. The specimen sequenced was peripheral blood. The origin of the receptors is a woman older than 75 with active or convalescent COVID-19.

Only a few counts were recorded for this clone. The V call is TRBV12-3 or TRBV12-4, the J call TRBJ1-5; no clear D gene. The CDR3 has 12 amino acids. The ends were cut back, 6 bases at V and 6 bases at J, with 9 bases in the middle. CDR3 amino acids: CASSSTSQPQHF. DNA for the CDR3: TGTGCCAGCAGCTCGACTAGTCAGCCCCAGCATTTT.

This clone was observed a few times. V usage is TRBV3-1 (or the pseudogene TRBV3-2) and J usage is TRBJ1-3, with D uncertain. Germline V gene sequence: CDR1 LGHDT, CDR2 YNNKEL (reference sequence). The CDR3 extends over 13 amino acids. V dropped 0 bases and J dropped 4 bases, with 4 bases sitting between them. The CDR3 is CASSQDPGNTIYF. CDR3 coding DNA: TGTGCCAGCAGCCAAGATCCGGGAAACACCATATATTTT.

The rearrangement links TRBV5-4 to TRBJ2-5; 10 bases fit TRBD2. With V trimmed by 4 bases and J by 5 bases, 8 bases remained unmatched. Germline V CDR1 and CDR2: SGHNT, YYREEE (reference sequence). This CDR3 spans 15 amino acids. The CDR3 coding sequence is TGTGCCAGCAGCACCTCGGGACTAGCGAGGGAGACCCAGTACTTC. The encoded protein is CASSTSGLARETQYF.

The genes are TRBV28 and TRBJ1-2; D gene unclear. Trimming shortened V by 5 bases and J by 7 bases, and 11 bases separated the two germline ends. This CDR3 is 12 amino acids long. Germline V gene lookup returns CDR1 MDHEN and CDR2 SYDVKM. The CDR3 DNA sequence: TGTGCCAGCAGTCCAATGACGGGTGGCTACACCTTC. Amino acids: CASSPMTGGYTF.

The chain has TRBV5-1 and TRBJ2-3; TRBD1 matches at 7 bases. Germline CDR1 SGHRS, CDR2 YFSETQ. The CDR3 covers 15 residues. Trimming removed 0 bases from V and 4 bases from J; junction bases left unmatched: 5. CDR3 in DNA: TGCGCCAGCAGCTTGGGTCAGGGGGTTGCAGATACGCAGTATTTT. Amino acids: CASSLGQGVADTQYF.

The chain has TRBV2 and TRBJ2-2; 7 nucleotides align to TRBD2. The ends lost 4 bases at V and 5 bases at J; junction bases unmatched: 4. The CDR3 is 14 residues long. Germline V gives CDR1 SNHLY, CDR2 FYNNEI. CDR3 region: CASSAPGGTGELFF. CDR3 sequence (DNA): TGTGCCAGCAGTGCCCCGGGGGGTACCGGGGAGCTGTTTTTT.

V is TRBV28 and J is TRBJ1-5, with 8 positions matching TRBD1. The germline V gene encodes CDR1 MDHEN and CDR2 SYDVKM. The V segment lost 3 bases and the J segment 1 base; nucleotides outside the gene matches: 5. The CDR3 sequence is 16 residues long. CDR3: CASSFETGDSNQPQHF. The DNA for the CDR3 is TGTGCCAGCAGTTTCGAGACAGGGGACAGCAATCAGCCCCAGCATTTT.

The gene calls are TRBV28 and TRBJ2-1; the D gene is possibly TRBD2 (6 bases). This CDR3 is 13 amino acids long. Germline V gene data show CDR1 as MDHEN and CDR2 as SYDVKM. V dropped 2 bases and J dropped 9 bases, with 11 bases sitting between them. In DNA form, the CDR3 reads TGTGCCAGCAGTTTACTAGCGTCGGGTGAGCAGTTCTTC. Its protein is CASSLLASGEQFF.

The V and J genes are TRBV29-1 and TRBJ2-7, with 11 bases fitting TRBD1. The germline V gene has CDR1 SQVTM and CDR2 ANQGSEA. J gave up 3 bases and V 5 bases, and 3 bases lay outside the gene matches. The CDR3 length is 13 residues. CDR3 in DNA: TGCAGCGTTTCGGGACAGGGGGACTACGAGCAGTACTTC. Protein sequence: CSVSGQGDYEQYF.

The genes are TRBV6-5 and TRBJ2-5; D gene uncertain. V was cut by 6 bases and J by 5 bases, with 13 bases left in between. CDR3 size: 13 residues. In germline, CDR1 is MNHEY, CDR2 SVGAGI. The CDR3 is CASRRWRSETQYF. The CDR3 nucleotides read TGTGCCAGCAGAAGGTGGAGATCTGAGACCCAGTACTTC.

The chain carries TRBV5-4 and TRBJ2-1, with D tentatively TRBD2 (6 bases). The CDR3 loop spans 16 amino acids. From germline, CDR1 is SGHNT and CDR2 YYREEE (reference sequence). With 1 base removed from V and 4 bases from J, the gap between germline ends came to 15 bases. As DNA, the CDR3 is TGTGCCAGCAGCTTGTATGGGTTAGCGGAGTACAATGAGCAGTTCTTC. Its translation: CASSLYGLAEYNEQFF.